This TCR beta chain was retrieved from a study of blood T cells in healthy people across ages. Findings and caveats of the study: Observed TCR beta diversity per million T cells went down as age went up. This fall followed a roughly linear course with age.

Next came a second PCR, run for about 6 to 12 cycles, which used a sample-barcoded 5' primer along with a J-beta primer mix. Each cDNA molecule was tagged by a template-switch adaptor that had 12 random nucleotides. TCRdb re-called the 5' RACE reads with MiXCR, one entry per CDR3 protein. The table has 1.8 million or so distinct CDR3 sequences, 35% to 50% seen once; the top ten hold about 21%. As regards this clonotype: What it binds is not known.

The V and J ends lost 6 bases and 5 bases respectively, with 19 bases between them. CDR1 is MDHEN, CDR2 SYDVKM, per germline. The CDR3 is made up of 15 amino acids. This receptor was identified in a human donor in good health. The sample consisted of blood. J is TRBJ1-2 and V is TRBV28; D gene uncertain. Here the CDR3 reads CASRSSTWPWYGYTF. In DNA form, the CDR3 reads TGTGCCAGCAGATCCTCGACATGGCCGTGGTATGGCTACACCTTC.